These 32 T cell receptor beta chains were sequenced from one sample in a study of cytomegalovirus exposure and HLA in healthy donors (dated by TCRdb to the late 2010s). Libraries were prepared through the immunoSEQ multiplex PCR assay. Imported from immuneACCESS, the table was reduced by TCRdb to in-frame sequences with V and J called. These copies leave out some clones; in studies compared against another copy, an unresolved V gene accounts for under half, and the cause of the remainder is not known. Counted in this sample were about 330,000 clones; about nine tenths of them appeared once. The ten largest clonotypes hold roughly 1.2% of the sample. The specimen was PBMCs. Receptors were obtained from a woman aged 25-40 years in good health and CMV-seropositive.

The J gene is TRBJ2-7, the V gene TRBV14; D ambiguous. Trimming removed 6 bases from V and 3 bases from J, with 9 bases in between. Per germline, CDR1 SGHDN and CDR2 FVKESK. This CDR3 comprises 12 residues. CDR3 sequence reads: CASSRPIYEQYF. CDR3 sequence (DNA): TGTGCCAGCAGTAGACCTATCTACGAGCAGTACTTC.

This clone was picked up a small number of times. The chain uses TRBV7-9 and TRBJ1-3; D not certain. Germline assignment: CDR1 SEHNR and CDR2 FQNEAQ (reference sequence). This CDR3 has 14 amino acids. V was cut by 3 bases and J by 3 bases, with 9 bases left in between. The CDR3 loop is CASSFGDNGNTIYF. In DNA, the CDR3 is TGTGCCAGCAGCTTCGGAGATAATGGAAACACCATATATTTT. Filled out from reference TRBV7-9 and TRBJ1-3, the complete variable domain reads DTGVSQNPRHKITKRGQNVTFRCDPISEHNRLYWYRQTLGQGPEFLTYFQNEAQLEKSRLLSDRFSAERPKGSFSTLEIQRTEQGDSAMYLCASSFGDNGNTIYFGEGSWLTVV.

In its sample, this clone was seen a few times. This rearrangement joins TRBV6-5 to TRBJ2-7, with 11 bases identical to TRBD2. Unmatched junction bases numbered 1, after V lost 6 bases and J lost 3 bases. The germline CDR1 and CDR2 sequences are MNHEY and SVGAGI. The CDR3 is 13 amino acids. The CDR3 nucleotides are TGTGCCAGCAGGACTAGCGGGGACTACGAGCAGTACTTC. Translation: CASRTSGDYEQYF.

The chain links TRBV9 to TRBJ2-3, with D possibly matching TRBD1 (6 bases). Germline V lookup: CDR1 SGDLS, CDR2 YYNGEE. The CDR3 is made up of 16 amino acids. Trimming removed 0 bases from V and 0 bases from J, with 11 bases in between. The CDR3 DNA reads TGTGCCAGCAGCGTAGTAGGGGGTGGGAGCACAGATACGCAGTATTTT. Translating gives CASSVVGGGSTDTQYF. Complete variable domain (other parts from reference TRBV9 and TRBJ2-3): DSGVTQTPKHLITATGQRVTLRCSPRSGDLSVYWYQQSLDQGLQFLIQYYNGEERAKGNILERFSAQQFPDLHSELNLSSLELGDSALYFCASSVVGGGSTDTQYFGPGTRLTVL.

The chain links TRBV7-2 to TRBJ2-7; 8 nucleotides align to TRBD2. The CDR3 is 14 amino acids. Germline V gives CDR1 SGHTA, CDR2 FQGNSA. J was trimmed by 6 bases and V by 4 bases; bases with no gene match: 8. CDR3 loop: CASSSTGLVSEQYF. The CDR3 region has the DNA TGTGCCAGCAGCTCTACGGGACTAGTAAGCGAGCAGTACTTC.

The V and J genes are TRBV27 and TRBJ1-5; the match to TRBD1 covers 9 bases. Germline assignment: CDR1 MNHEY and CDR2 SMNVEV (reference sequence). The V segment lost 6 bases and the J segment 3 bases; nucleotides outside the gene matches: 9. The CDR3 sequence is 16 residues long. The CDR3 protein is CASRPLGTGFNQPQHF. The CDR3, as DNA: TGTGCCAGCAGGCCTTTAGGGACAGGGTTCAATCAGCCCCAGCATTTT.

In nucleotides, the CDR3 is TGCGCCAGCAGCCATACTCCACCAGGGTCAGTTTACGGGGAGCTGTTTTTT. This translates into CASSHTPPGSVYGELFF. The V and J genes are TRBV4-1 and TRBJ2-2, with D possibly matching TRBD1 (5 bases). CDR1 and CDR2 from the germline V gene are MGHRA and YSYEKL. The CDR3 has 17 amino acids. Trimming took off 3 bases at V and 7 bases at J, with 21 bases between the two ends.

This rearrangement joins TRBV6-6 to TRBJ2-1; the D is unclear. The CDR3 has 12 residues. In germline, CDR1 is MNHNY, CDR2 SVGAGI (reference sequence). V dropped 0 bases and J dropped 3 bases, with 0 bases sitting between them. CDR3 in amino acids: CASSYSYNEQFF. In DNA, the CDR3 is TGTGCCAGCAGTTACTCCTACAATGAGCAGTTCTTC.

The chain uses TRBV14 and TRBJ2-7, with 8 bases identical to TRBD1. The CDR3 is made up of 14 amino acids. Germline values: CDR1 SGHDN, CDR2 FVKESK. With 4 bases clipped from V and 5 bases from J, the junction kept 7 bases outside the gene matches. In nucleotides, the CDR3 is TGTGCCAGCAGCCGCGGACAGGGTAGGGACGAGCAGTACTTC. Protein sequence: CASSRGQGRDEQYF.

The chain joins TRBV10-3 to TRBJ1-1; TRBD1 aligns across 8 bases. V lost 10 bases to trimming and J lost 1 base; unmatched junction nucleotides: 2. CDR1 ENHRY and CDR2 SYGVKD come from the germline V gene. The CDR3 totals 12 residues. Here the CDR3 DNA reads TGTGCCACCGGACAGGGGAACACTGAAGCTTTCTTT. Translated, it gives CATGQGNTEAFF.

CDR3 amino acids: CASSLAGRSNEQFF. The CDR3 DNA reads TGTGCCAGCAGCTTAGCGGGGCGGAGTAATGAGCAGTTCTTC. The chain has TRBV7-2 and TRBJ2-1; weak D call: TRBD1 (5 bases). The germline V and J ends were trimmed by 0 bases and 7 bases, with 10 bases remaining between them. The CDR3 consists of 14 residues. Germline V CDR1 and CDR2: SGHTA, FQGNSA.

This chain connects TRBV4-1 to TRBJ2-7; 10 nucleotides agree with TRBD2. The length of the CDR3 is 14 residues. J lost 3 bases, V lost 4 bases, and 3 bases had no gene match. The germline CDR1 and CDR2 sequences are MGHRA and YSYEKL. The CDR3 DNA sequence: TGCGCCAGCAGCCGACTAGCGGGCGACTACGAGCAGTACTTC. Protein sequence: CASSRLAGDYEQYF.

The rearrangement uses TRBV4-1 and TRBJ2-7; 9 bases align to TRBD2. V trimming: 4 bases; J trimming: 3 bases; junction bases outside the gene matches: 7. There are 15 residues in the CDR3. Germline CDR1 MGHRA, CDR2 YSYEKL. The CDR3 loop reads CASSLSGGDNYEQYF. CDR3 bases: TGCGCCAGCAGCCTTAGCGGGGGCGACAACTACGAGCAGTACTTC.

The CDR3 region has the DNA TGTGCCAGCAGTCCCAAGGGGACAAAAGGCGAGCAGTACTTC. Its translation is CASSPKGTKGEQYF. This chain connects TRBV27 to TRBJ2-7; D perhaps matches TRBD1 (6 bases). Deletions cut 5 bases from V and 6 bases from J, with 17 bases between. The CDR3 consists of 14 residues. Germline V CDR1 and CDR2: MNHEY, SMNVEV (reference sequence).

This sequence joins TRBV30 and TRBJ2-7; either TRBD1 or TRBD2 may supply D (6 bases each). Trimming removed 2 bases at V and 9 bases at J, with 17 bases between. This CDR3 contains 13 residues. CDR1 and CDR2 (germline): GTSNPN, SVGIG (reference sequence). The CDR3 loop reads CAWSLPPGAWQYF. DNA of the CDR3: TGTGCCTGGAGTCTCCCTCCGGGGGCATGGCAGTACTTC.

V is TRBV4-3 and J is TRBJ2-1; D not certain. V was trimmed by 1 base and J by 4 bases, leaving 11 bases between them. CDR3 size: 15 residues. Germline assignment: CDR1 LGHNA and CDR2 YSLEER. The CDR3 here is CASSQGVVSYNEQFF. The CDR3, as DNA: TGCGCCAGCAGCCAAGGAGTAGTATCGTACAATGAGCAGTTCTTC.

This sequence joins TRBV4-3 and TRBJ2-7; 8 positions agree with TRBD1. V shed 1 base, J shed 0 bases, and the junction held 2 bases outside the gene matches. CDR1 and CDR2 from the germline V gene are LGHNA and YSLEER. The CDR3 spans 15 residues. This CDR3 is CASSQGTGRSYEQYF. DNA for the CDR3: TGCGCCAGCAGCCAAGGGACAGGGCGCTCCTACGAGCAGTACTTC.

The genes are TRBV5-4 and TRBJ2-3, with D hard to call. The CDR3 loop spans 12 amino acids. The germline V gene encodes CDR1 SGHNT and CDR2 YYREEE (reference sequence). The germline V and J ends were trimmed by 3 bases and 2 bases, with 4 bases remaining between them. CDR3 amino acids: CASSSYTDTQYF. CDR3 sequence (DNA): TGTGCCAGCAGCTCCTACACAGATACGCAGTATTTT.

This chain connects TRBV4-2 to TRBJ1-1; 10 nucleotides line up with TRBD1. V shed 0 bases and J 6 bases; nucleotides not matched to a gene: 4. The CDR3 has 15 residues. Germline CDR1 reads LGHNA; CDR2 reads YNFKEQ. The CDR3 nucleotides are TGTGCCAGCAGCCAAGATCCCGGGACAGGGGCTGAAGCTTTCTTT. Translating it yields CASSQDPGTGAEAFF.

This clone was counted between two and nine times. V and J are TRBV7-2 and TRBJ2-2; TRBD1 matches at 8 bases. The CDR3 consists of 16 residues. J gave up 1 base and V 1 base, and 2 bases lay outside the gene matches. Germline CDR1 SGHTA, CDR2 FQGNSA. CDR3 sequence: CASSLGGQGNTGELFF. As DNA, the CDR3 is TGTGCCAGCAGCTTAGGAGGACAGGGGAACACCGGGGAGCTGTTTTTT.

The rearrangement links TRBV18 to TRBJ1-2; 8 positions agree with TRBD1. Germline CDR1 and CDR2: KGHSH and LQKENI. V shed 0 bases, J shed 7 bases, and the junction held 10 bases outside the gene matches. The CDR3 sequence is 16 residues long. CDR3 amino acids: CASSPPEFRGRSGYTF. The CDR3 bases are TGTGCCAGCTCACCACCGGAGTTCAGGGGGCGTTCTGGCTACACCTTC.

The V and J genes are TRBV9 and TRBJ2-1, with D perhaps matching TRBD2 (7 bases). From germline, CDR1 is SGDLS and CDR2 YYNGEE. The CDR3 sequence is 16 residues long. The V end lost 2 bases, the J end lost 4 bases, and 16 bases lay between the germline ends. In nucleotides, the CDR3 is TGTGCCAGCAGCGTGAGGGGGACTAATGGATACAATGAGCAGTTCTTC. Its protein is CASSVRGTNGYNEQFF. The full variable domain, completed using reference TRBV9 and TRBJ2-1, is DSGVTQTPKHLITATGQRVTLRCSPRSGDLSVYWYQQSLDQGLQFLIQYYNGEERAKGNILERFSAQQFPDLHSELNLSSLELGDSALYFCASSVRGTNGYNEQFFGPGTRLTVL.

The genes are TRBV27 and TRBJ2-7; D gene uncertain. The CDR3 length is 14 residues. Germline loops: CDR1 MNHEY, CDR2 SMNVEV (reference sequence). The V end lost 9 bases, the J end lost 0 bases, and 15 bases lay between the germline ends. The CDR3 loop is CASAHGGSSYEQYF. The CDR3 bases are TGTGCCAGTGCCCACGGCGGTAGCTCCTACGAGCAGTACTTC.

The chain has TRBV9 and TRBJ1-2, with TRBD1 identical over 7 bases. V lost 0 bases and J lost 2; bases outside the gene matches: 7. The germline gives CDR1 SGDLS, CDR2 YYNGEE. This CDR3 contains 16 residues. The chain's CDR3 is CASSVEPGGRNYGYTF. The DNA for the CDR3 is TGTGCCAGCAGCGTAGAGCCAGGGGGTAGAAACTATGGCTACACCTTC. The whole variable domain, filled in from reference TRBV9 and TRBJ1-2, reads DSGVTQTPKHLITATGQRVTLRCSPRSGDLSVYWYQQSLDQGLQFLIQYYNGEERAKGNILERFSAQQFPDLHSELNLSSLELGDSALYFCASSVEPGGRNYGYTFGSGTRLTVV.

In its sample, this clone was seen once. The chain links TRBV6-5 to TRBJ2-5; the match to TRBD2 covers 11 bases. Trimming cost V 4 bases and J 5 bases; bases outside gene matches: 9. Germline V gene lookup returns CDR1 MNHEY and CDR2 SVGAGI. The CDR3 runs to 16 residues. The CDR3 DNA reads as TGTGCCAGCAGTTTTACTAGCGGGGGTACGAGGGAGACCCAGTACTTC. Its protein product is CASSFTSGGTRETQYF.

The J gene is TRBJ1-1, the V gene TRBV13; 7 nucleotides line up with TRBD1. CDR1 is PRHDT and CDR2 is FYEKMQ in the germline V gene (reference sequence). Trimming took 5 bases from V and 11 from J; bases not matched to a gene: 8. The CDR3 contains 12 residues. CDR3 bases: TGTGCCAGCAGCGTCAACAGGGGTCTCGCTTTCTTT. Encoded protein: CASSVNRGLAFF.

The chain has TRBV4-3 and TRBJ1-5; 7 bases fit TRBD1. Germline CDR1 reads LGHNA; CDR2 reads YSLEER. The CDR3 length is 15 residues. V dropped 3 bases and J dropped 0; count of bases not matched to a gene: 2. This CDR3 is CASSQTGNSNQPQHF. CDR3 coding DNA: TGCGCCAGCAGCCAGACAGGGAATAGCAATCAGCCCCAGCATTTT.

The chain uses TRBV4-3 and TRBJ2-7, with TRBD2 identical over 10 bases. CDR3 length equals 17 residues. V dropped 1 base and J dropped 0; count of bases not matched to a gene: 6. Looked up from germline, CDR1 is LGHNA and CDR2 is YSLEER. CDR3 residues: CASSQGGSGRYSYEQYF. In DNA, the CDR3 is TGCGCCAGCAGCCAAGGGGGTAGCGGGAGGTACTCCTACGAGCAGTACTTC.

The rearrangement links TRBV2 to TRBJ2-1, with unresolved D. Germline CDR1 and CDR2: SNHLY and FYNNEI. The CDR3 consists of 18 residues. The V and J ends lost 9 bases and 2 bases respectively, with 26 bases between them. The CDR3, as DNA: TGTGCCAGAAGACGTCCGCCGAGCGTGGAGTCCACCTACAATGAGCAGTTCTTC. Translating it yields CARRRPPSVESTYNEQFF.

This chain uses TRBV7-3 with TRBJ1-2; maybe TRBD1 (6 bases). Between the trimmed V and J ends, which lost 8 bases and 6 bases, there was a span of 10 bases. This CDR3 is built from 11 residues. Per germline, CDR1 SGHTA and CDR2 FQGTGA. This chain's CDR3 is CASGSGDGYTF. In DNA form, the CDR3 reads TGTGCCAGCGGGTCAGGGGATGGCTACACCTTC.

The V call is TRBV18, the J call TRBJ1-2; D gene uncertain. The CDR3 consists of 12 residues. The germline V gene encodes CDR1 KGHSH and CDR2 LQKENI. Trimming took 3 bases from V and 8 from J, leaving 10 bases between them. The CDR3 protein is CASSPGADGYTF. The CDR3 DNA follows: TGTGCCAGCTCACCGGGCGCGGACGGCTACACCTTC.

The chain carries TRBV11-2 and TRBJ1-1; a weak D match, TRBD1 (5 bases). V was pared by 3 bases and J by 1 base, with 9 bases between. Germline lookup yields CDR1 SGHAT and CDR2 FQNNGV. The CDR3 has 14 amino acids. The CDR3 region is CASSFFTGNTEAFF. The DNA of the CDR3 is TGTGCCAGCAGCTTTTTTACAGGGAACACTGAAGCTTTCTTT.